The clone carrying this T cell receptor beta chain appeared once. Enrollees, about 18 to 89 years old, lived in 24 US areas. Participants reported their clinical history, and cohort assignment relied on those reports. Profiled with immunoSEQ multiplex PCR; TCRdb holds only in-frame clones, not every one. The table shows fewer than 300,000 clones, with roughly 80% occurring only once. Germline loops: CDR1 SGDLS, CDR2 YYNGEE. The trim removed 0 bases at V and 5 bases at J, leaving 7 bases unmatched. The CDR3 is 16 residues long. The data were taken from a study of blood T cell repertoires in COVID-19. Material for sequencing was PBMCs or T cells enriched from blood (not recorded which). The receptor comes from a man aged 35 to 55 who had been exposed to COVID-19. J is TRBJ1-4 and V is TRBV9; 7 bases fit TRBD1. CDR3 nucleotides: TGTGCCAGCAGCGTAGAGGGGGGACAGTTAAATGAAAAACTGTTTTTT. This codes for CASSVEGGQLNEKLFF.